These 17 T cell receptor beta chains share one sample of origin, sequenced in a study of blood T cell repertoires in COVID-19. This table comes from immunoSEQ multiplex PCR, and its TCRdb copy is limited to in-frame clones, with some not included. The table shows over 150,000 clones, with about 78% occurring only once. The sample taken for sequencing was PBMCs or T cells enriched from blood (not recorded which). These receptors originate from a woman between 45 and 65 years old who had recovered from COVID-19.

The V and J genes are TRBV24-1 and TRBJ2-7; 9 positions match TRBD2. The CDR3 is made up of 13 amino acids. V shed 5 bases, J shed 9 bases, and the junction held 7 bases outside the gene matches. The V gene's germline CDR1 is KGHDR and CDR2 SFDVKD. The CDR3 region is CATSARAGGLQYF. The CDR3 DNA follows: TGTGCCACCAGTGCCCGAGCGGGAGGATTGCAGTACTTC.

The chain uses TRBV5-1 and TRBJ1-2; 9 bases agree with TRBD1. The V and J ends lost 3 bases and 2 bases, in that order; junction bases with no gene match: 5. Per the germline V gene, CDR1 is SGHRS and CDR2 is YFSETQ. This CDR3 region has 15 residues. The CDR3 loop is CASSSAGTGNYGYTF. The CDR3 DNA is TGCGCCAGCAGCTCGGCCGGGACAGGGAACTATGGCTACACCTTC.

This chain links TRBV4-3 with TRBJ2-5; 10 bases are a match to TRBD1. The V segment lost 0 bases and the J segment 5 bases; nucleotides outside the gene matches: 9. The CDR3 covers 17 residues. Germline CDR1 and CDR2: LGHNA and YSLEER. The CDR3 DNA reads TGCGCCAGCAGCCAAGAAGGGGGACAGGGGCGGATGGAGACCCAGTACTTC. Translation: CASSQEGGQGRMETQYF.

The chain carries TRBV6-2 or TRBV6-3 and TRBJ1-1; D gene uncertain. Trimming took 0 bases from V and 1 from J, leaving 6 bases between them. The CDR3 runs to 14 residues. CDR1 MNHEY and CDR2 SVGEGT come from the germline V gene. Here the CDR3 DNA reads TGTGCCAGCAGTTACTCAGAGAGGAACACTGAAGCTTTCTTT. Translating it yields CASSYSERNTEAFF.

V is TRBV7-9 and J is TRBJ1-1; D not resolved. This CDR3 has 12 amino acids. The V gene's germline CDR1 is SEHNR and CDR2 FQNEAQ (reference sequence). Deletions cut 3 bases from V and 7 bases from J, with 9 bases between. The CDR3 loop is CASSFEGGEAFF. CDR3 nucleotide sequence: TGTGCCAGCAGCTTCGAGGGTGGTGAAGCTTTCTTT.

The rearrangement links TRBV5-4 to TRBJ1-2; possible D gene TRBD1, 6 bases. V was shortened by 4 bases and J by 4 bases, with 11 bases between the two germline ends. The length of the CDR3 is 13 residues. Germline V gives CDR1 SGHNT, CDR2 YYREEE (reference sequence). CDR3: CASSMRTVYGYTF. CDR3 coding DNA: TGTGCCAGCAGCATGAGGACAGTCTATGGCTACACCTTC.

The gene calls are TRBV21-1 and TRBJ2-7; the table's D call, TRBD2, has no DNA check behind it. TRBV21-1 is termed a pseudogene. The CDR3 has 14 amino acids. CDR3 DNA: TGTGCCAGCAGCAACTTACTAGCGGGAAACGAGCAGTACTTC. It is translated as CASSNLLAGNEQYF.

CDR3 region: CASSITSTGGNQPQHF. CDR3 DNA sequence: TGTGCCAGTAGTATCACCTCGACAGGGGGGAATCAGCCCCAGCATTTT. The chain is built from TRBV19 and TRBJ1-5; TRBD1 matches 9 bases. Germline CDR1 LNHDA, CDR2 SQIVND (reference sequence). V shed 3 bases and J 4 bases; nucleotides not matched to a gene: 7. CDR3 length equals 16 residues.

The genes are TRBV5-1 and TRBJ2-2; 8 bases fit TRBD1. The J segment lost 3 bases and the V segment lost 6 bases, leaving 10 bases of the junction unmatched. Germline assignment: CDR1 SGHRS and CDR2 YFSETQ. This CDR3 is 16 amino acids long. The CDR3 reads CASKVRGPLDTGELFF. For the CDR3, the DNA is TGCGCCAGCAAAGTCAGGGGGCCCCTAGACACCGGGGAGCTGTTTTTT. The entire variable domain, with the rest obtained from reference TRBV5-1 and TRBJ2-2, is as follows: KAGVTQTPRYLIKTRGQQVTLSCSPISGHRSVSWYQQTPGQGLQFLFEYFSETQRNKGNFPGRFSGRQFSNSRSEMNVSTLELGDSALYLCASKVRGPLDTGELFFGEGSRLTVL.

The V call is TRBV9, the J call TRBJ2-5; D is unclear. Germline CDR1 is SGDLS and CDR2 is YYNGEE. Trimming left V 0 bases short and J 4 bases short, with 16 bases between. This CDR3 is 16 amino acids long. CDR3 residues: CASSVGNSAPSETQYF. The CDR3 region has the DNA TGTGCCAGCAGCGTAGGAAACTCAGCGCCCTCAGAGACCCAGTACTTC.

This clone was counted a few times. The chain links TRBV2 to TRBJ1-3; D is possibly TRBD1 (6 bases). V was clipped by 6 bases and J by 6 bases, with 18 bases between them. CDR1 is SNHLY and CDR2 is FYNNEI in the germline V gene. The CDR3 contains 15 residues. The CDR3 nucleotides are TGTGCCAGCAGGGTTGGGGGCACGACAATAAACACCATATATTTT. It encodes CASRVGGTTINTIYF.

The V gene is TRBV5-1, the J gene TRBJ2-2, with D possibly TRBD2 on 6 matching bases. V was cut by 2 bases and J by 7 bases, with 12 bases left in between. The CDR3 sequence is 14 residues long. Germline V gene lookup returns CDR1 SGHRS and CDR2 YFSETQ. The CDR3 loop reads CASSLEIGSGELFF. The CDR3 DNA is TGCGCCAGCAGCTTAGAGATCGGGAGCGGGGAGCTGTTTTTT.

This clone has a handful of counts. A read error may account for a junction end that differs from germline. CDR3 loop: CASSQVGSGNAGELFF. CDR3 coding DNA: TGTGCCAGCAGCCAAGTAGGTAGCGGGAACGCCGGGGAGCTGTTTTTT. V is TRBV4-2 and J is TRBJ2-2; 8 nucleotides line up with TRBD2. The CDR3 sequence is 16 residues long. Germline V gene lookup returns CDR1 LGHNA and CDR2 YNFKEQ.

The gene calls are TRBV20-1 and TRBJ2-1; D remains unclear. Germline values: CDR1 DFQATT, CDR2 SNEGSKA (reference sequence). V lost 0 bases, J lost 9 bases, and 6 bases lay in between. There are 11 residues in the CDR3. CDR3 sequence reads: CSAREEAEQFF. The CDR3 DNA reads TGCAGTGCTAGAGAAGAAGCTGAGCAGTTCTTC.

V usage is TRBV7-2 and J usage is TRBJ1-5; 8 nucleotides line up with TRBD1. From germline, CDR1 is SGHTA and CDR2 FQGNSA. V was clipped by 2 bases and J by 7 bases; unmatched bases: 7. The CDR3 has 15 amino acids. CDR3 in amino acids: CASSLTGQGGQPQHF. The CDR3 DNA sequence: TGTGCCAGCAGCTTAACAGGACAGGGAGGCCAGCCCCAGCATTTT.

This chain links TRBV28 with TRBJ1-3; D may be TRBD1 (5 bases). This CDR3 spans 15 amino acids. Germline assignment: CDR1 MDHEN and CDR2 SYDVKM. V was cut by 3 bases and J by 3 bases, with 12 bases left in between. The DNA for the CDR3 is TGTGCCAGCAGTTTGGAAGGGGTTGGTGGAAACACCATATATTTT. This encodes CASSLEGVGGNTIYF.

The CDR3 DNA reads as TGTGCCAGCAGCTTGGACCTTCTGGGTGCGGAAATCGCCCCTAACTATGGCTACACCTTC. This translates into CASSLDLLGAEIAPNYGYTF. This chain links TRBV5-4 with TRBJ1-2; no firm D call. The germline V gene encodes CDR1 SGHNT and CDR2 YYREEE (reference sequence). The CDR3 contains 20 residues. V was clipped by 0 bases and J by 0 bases, with 24 bases between them.